The source of this T cell receptor (beta chain) is a study of blood T cell repertoires in COVID-19. The assay was immunoSEQ multiplex PCR, and TCRdb's table has in-frame clones only and misses some. The sample has some 140,000 clones, around 80% seen once; the top ten hold under 4.5%. This clonotype was sampled from a man between 60 and 75 years old with acute or convalescent COVID-19. Sequenced material: peripheral blood.

In nucleotides, the CDR3 is TGTGCCACCAGCAGAGGCGGGCAGACGAACACCGGGGAGCTGTTTTTT. Translation: CATSRGGQTNTGELFF. The chain joins TRBV15 to TRBJ2-2; a weak D match, TRBD2 (5 bases). The CDR3 is made up of 16 amino acids. V was cut by 1 base and J by 0 bases, with 9 bases left in between. Germline lookup yields CDR1 LNHNV and CDR2 YYDKDF (reference sequence).